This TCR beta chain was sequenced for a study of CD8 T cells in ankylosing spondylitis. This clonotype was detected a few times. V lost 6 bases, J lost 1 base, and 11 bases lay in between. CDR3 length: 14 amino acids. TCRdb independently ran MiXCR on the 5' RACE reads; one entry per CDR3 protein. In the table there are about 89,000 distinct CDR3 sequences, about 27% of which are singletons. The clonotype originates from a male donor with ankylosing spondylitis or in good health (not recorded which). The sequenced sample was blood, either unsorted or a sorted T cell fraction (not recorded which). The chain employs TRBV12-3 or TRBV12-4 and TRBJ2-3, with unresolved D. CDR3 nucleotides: TGTGCCAGCAGCGGTCGTGGGGGCACAGATACGCAGTATTTT. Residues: CASSGRGGTDTQYF.